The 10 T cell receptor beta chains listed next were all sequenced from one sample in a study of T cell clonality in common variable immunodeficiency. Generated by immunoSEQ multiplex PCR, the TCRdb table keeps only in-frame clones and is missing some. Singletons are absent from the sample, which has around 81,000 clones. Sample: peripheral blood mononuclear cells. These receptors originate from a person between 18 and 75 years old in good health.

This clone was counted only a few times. The covered CDR3 bases are TGTGCCAGCAGTGATAGCCGGGACAGGGGAATCCAAGAGACC. Translation: CASSDSRDRGIQET. The complete CDR3 protein is CASSDSRDRGIQETQYF. The chain is built from TRBV25-1 and TRBJ2-5, with 10 bases identical to TRBD1. The read terminates 3 residues ahead of where the CDR3 ends, so the germline J gene completes it. Germline V CDR1 and CDR2: MGHDK, SYGVNS. CDR3 size: 17 residues. V shed 3 bases and J 1 base; nucleotides not matched to a gene: 8.

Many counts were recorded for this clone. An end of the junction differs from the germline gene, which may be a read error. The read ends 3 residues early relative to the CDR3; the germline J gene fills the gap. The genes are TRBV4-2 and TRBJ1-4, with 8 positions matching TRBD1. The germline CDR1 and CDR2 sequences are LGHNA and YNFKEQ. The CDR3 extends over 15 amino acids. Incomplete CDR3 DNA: TGCGCCAGCAGCCAAGCAGGGGGCAAGAGCGAAAAA. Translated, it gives CASSQAGGKSEK. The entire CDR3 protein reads CASSQAGGKSEKLFF.

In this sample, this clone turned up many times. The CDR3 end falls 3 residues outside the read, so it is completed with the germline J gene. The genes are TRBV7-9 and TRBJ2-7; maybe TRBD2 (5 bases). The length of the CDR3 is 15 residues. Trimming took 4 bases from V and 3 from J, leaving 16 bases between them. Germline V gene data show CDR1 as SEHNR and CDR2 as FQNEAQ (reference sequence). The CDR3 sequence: CASSSVALGLYEQYF. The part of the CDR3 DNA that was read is TGTGCCAGCAGCTCTGTGGCGCTAGGACTCTACGAG.

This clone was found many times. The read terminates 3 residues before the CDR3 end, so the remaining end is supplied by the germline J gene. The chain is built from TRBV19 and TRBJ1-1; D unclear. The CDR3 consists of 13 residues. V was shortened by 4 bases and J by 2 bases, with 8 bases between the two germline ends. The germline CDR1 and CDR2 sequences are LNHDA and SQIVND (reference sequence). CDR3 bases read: TGTGCCAGTAGTAGTTCCCTTAACACTGAA. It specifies CASSSSLNTE. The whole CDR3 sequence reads CASSSSLNTEAFF. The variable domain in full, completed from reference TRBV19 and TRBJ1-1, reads DGGITQSPKYLFRKEGQNVTLSCEQNLNHDAMYWYRQDPGQGLRLIYYSQIVNDFQKGDIAEGYSVSREKKESFPLTVTSAQKNPTAFYLCASSSSLNTEAFFGQGTRLTVV.

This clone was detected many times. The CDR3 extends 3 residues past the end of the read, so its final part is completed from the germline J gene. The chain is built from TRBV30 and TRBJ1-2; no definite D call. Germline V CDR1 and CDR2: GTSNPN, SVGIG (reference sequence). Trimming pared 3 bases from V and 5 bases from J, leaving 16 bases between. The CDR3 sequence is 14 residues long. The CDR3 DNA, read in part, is TGTGCCTGGAGCCCGGGGAGGGAAAGATATGGC. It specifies CAWSPGRERYG. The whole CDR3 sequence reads CAWSPGRERYGYTF.

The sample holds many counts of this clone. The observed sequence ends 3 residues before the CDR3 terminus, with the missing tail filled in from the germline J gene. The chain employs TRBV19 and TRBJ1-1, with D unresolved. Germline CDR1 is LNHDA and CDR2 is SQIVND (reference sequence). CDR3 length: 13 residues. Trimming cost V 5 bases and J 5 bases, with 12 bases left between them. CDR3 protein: CASSQNRGTEAFF. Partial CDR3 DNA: TGTGCCAGTAGTCAGAATAGAGGGACTGAA.

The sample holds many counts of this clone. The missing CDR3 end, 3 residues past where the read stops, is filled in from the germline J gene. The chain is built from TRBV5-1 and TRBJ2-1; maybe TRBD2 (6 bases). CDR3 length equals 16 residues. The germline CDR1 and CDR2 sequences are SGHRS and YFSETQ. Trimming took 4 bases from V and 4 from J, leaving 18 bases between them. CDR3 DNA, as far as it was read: TGCGCCAGCAGCCCAGGGCCGGGAGACGCTTACAATGAG. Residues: CASSPGPGDAYNE. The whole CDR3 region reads CASSPGPGDAYNEQFF.

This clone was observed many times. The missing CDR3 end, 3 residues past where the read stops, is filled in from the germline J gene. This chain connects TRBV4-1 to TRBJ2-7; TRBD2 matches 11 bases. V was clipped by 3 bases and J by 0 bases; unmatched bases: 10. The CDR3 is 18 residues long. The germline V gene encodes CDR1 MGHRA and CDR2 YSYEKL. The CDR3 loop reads CASSQVAGGPRYSYEQYF. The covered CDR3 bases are TGCGCCAGCAGCCAGGTAGCGGGAGGGCCCCGGTACTCCTACGAG.

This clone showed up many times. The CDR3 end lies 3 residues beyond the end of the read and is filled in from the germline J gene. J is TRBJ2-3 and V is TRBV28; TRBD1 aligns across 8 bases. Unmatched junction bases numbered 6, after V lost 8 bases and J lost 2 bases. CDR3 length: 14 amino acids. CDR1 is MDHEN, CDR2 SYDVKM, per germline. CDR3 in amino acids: CASDRQGSTDTQYF. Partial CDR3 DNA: TGTGCCAGCGACCGACAGGGGTCCACAGATACG.

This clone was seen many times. The part of the CDR3 DNA that was read is TGTGCCTGGAGGGCTGGGACAGGGACTGAA. Its translation: CAWRAGTGTE. The full CDR3 protein reads CAWRAGTGTEAFF. The J gene is TRBJ1-1, the V gene TRBV30; 9 bases are shared with TRBD1. The read terminates 3 residues ahead of where the CDR3 ends, so the germline J gene completes it. The CDR3 covers 13 residues. CDR1 and CDR2 from the germline V gene are GTSNPN and SVGIG (reference sequence). V shed 3 bases, J shed 5 bases, and the junction held 4 bases outside the gene matches.